This T cell receptor beta chain was identified in a study of a mutant IDH1 vaccine in newly diagnosed glioma. As for this clone: Its antigen is currently unknown.

The assay was immunoSEQ multiplex PCR, and TCRdb's table has in-frame clones only and misses some. Counted here are about 60,000 clones, around four fifths occurring once; the ten biggest clones make up around 4%. The CDR3 contains 15 residues. Germline CDR1 ENHRY, CDR2 SYGVKD. Trimming stripped 0 bases from V and 6 bases from J, with 14 bases between. Sample time point: week 35, safety follow-up. Doses comprised 300 ug of mutant IDH1 20-mer peptide each, plus topical imiquimod. The sequencing here drew on PBMCs, taken from a glioma patient whose treatment included an IDH1 peptide vaccine. This TCR derives from a man aged 30 to 39 with glioma. V gene TRBV10-3 combines with J gene TRBJ1-2; D gene unclear. In nucleotides, the CDR3 is TGTGCCATCAGTGAGTCAGGTGGGGTCCTCCATGGCTACACCTTC. Its protein is CAISESGGVLHGYTF.